This T cell receptor beta chain was recorded in a study of CD8 T cells in ankylosing spondylitis. Study conclusions and caveats: What appeared characteristic of ankylosing spondylitis blood was a TCR beta motif of eight highly homologous variants.

TCRdb ran MiXCR on the 5' RACE reads and lists one entry per CDR3 protein. The sample shows approximately 35,000 distinct CDR3 sequences, over 12% of them seen only once. Germline values: CDR1 SGHTA, CDR2 FQGNSA. This CDR3 is 13 amino acids long. V was clipped by 3 bases and J by 5 bases, with 10 bases between them. This clonotype occurred a few times. Antigen unknown. Sequenced sample: blood. The rearrangement uses TRBV7-2 and TRBJ2-5; a possible D gene is TRBD1 (6 bases). The sequence was obtained from a male donor with ankylosing spondylitis or in good health (not recorded which). The CDR3 DNA is TGTGCCAGCAGCTTGGACCAGGGGGAGACCCAGTACTTC. Translation gives CASSLDQGETQYF.